This T cell receptor beta chain was sequenced in a study of patients and donors after allogeneic stem cell transplantation. The CDR3 contains 13 residues. Germline V gene sequence: CDR1 SGHTA, CDR2 FQGNSA. Trimming removed 5 bases at V and 7 bases at J, with 14 bases between. TCRdb reprocessed the RT-PCR reads with MiXCR, giving one entry per CDR3 protein. The data show over 150,000 distinct CDR3 sequences, with 30% seen just once and 3.2% held by the top ten. Sequenced sample: blood, either unsorted or a sorted T cell fraction (not recorded which). The source is a human donor who was either an allogeneic HSCT recipient or a stem cell or donor lymphocyte infusion donor (not recorded which). It is not recorded whose cells these are; they may come from a transplant donor. V is TRBV7-2 and J is TRBJ1-1, with D tentatively TRBD1 (6 bases). Here the CDR3 DNA reads TGTGCCAGCAGCAAATACAGGGAGGGTGAAGCTTTCTTT. It translates to CASSKYREGEAFF.